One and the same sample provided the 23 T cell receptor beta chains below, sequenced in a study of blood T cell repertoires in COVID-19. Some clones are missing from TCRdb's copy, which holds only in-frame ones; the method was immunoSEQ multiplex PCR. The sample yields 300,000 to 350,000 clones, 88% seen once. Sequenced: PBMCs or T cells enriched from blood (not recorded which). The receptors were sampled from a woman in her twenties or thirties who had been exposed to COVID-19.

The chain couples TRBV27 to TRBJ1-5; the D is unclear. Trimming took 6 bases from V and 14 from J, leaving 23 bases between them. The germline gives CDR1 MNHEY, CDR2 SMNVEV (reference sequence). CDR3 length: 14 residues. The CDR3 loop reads CASRPIPAAGSEHF. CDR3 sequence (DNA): TGTGCCAGCAGACCTATCCCTGCGGCGGGGAGCGAGCATTTT.

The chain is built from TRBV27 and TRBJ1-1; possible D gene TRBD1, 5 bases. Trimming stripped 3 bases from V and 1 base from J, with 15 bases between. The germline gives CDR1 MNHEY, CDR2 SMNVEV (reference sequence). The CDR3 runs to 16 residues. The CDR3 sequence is CASSFITGDRNTEAFF. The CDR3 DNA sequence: TGTGCCAGCAGTTTTATCACAGGAGACAGGAACACTGAAGCTTTCTTT.

The CDR3, as DNA: TGTGCCAGCACCCCAGGCTCCTACGAGCAGTACTTC. Protein sequence: CASTPGSYEQYF. The V gene is TRBV28, the J gene TRBJ2-7; unclear D gene. This CDR3 region has 12 residues. The V gene lost 7 bases and the J gene lost 0 bases, with 7 bases spanning the gap. Looked up from germline, CDR1 is MDHEN and CDR2 is SYDVKM.

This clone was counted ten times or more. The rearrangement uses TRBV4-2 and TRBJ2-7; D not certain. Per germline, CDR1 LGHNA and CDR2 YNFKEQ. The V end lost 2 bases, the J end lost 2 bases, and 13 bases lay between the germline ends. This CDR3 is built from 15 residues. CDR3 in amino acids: CASSQPETLAYEQYF. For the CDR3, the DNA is TGTGCCAGCAGCCAACCCGAGACTCTTGCCTACGAGCAGTACTTC.

DNA for the CDR3: TGTGCCATCAGTGAGTCGAACGGGGTACGAGAAAAACTGTTTTTT. Translation: CAISESNGVREKLFF. The rearrangement links TRBV10-3 to TRBJ1-4; D is unclear. The CDR3 runs to 15 residues. Deletions cut 0 bases from V and 8 bases from J, with 13 bases between. Germline CDR1 ENHRY, CDR2 SYGVKD.

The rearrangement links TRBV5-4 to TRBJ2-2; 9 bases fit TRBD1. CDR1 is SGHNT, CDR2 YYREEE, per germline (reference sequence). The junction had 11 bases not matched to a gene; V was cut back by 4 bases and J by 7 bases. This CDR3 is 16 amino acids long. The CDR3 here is CASSPGTGPRIGELFF. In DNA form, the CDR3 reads TGTGCCAGCAGCCCCGGGACAGGGCCGAGAATCGGGGAGCTGTTTTTT.

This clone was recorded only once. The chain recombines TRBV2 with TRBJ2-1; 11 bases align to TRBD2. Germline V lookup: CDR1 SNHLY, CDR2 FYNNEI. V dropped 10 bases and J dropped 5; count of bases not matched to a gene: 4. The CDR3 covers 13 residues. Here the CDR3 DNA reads TGTGCCACTCCGGGACTAGCGGACAATGAGCAGTTCTTC. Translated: CATPGLADNEQFF.

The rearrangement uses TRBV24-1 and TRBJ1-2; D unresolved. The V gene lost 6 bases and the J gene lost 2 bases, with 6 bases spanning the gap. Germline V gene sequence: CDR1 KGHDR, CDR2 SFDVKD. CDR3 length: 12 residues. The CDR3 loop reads CATSQQNYGYTF. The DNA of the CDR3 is TGTGCCACCAGTCAACAGAACTATGGCTACACCTTC.

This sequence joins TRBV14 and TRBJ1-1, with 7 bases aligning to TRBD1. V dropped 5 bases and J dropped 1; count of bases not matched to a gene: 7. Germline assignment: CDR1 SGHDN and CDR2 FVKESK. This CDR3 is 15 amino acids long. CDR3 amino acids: CASSVRTGRNTEAFF. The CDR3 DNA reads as TGTGCCAGCAGCGTCCGGACAGGTCGGAACACTGAAGCTTTCTTT.

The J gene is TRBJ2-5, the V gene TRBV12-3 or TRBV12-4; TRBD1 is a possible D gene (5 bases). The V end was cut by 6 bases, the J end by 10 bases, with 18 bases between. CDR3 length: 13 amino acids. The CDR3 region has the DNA TGTGCCAGCAGAGGGCAGGGTAAGAGTGGCCAGTACTTC. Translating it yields CASRGQGKSGQYF.

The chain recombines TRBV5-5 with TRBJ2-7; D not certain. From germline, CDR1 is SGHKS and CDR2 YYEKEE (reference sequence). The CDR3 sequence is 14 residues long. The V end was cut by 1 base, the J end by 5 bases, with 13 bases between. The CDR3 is CASSLSQVNDEQYF. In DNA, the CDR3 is TGTGCCAGCAGCTTGTCGCAGGTAAATGACGAGCAGTACTTC.

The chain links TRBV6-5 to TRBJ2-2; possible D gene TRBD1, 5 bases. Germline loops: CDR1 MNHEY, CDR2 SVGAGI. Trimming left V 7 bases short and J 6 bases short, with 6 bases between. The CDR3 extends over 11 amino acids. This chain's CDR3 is CASTGSGELFF. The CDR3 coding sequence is TGTGCCAGCACAGGGTCCGGGGAGCTGTTTTTT.

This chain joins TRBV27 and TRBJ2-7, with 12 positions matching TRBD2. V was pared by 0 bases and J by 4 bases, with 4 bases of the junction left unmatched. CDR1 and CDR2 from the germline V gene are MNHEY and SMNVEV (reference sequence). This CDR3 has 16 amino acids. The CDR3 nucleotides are TGTGCCAGCAGTTTATCCGGACTAGCGGGGATTTACGAGCAGTACTTC. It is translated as CASSLSGLAGIYEQYF.

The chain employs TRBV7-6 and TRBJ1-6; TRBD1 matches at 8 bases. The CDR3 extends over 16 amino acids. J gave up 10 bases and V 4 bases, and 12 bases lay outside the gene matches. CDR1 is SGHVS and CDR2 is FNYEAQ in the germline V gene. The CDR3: CASSSGGQGTGSPLHF. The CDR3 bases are TGTGCCAGCAGCTCAGGGGGCCAGGGAACAGGCTCACCCCTCCACTTT. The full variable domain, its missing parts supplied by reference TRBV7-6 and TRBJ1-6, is GAGVSQSPRYKVTKRGQDVALRCDPISGHVSLYWYRQALGQGPEFLTYFNYEAQQDKSGLPNDRFSAERPEGSISTLTIQRTEQRDSAMYRCASSSGGQGTGSPLHFGNGTRLTVT.

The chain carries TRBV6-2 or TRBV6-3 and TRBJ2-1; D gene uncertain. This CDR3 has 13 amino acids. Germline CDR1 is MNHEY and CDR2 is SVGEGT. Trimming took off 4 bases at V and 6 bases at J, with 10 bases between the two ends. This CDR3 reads CASSSPTTNEQFF. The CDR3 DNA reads TGTGCCAGCAGTTCCCCCACTACCAATGAGCAGTTCTTC.

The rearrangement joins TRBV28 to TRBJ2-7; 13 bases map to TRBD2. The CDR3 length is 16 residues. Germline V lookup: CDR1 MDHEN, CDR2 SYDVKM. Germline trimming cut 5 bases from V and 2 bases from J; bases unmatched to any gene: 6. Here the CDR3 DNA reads TGTGCCAGCAGTAAGACTAGCGGGAGGCCCGCCTACGAGCAGTACTTC. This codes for CASSKTSGRPAYEQYF. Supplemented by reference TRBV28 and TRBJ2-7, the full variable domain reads DVKVTQSSRYLVKRTGEKVFLECVQDMDHENMFWYRQDPGLGLRLIYFSYDVKMKEKGDIPEGYSVSREKKERFSLILESASTNQTSMYLCASSKTSGRPAYEQYFGPGTRLTVT.

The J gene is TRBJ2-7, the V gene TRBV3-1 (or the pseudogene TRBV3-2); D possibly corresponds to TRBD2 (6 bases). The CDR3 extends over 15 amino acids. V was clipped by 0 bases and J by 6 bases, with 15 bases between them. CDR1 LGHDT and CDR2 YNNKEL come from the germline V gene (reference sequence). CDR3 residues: CASSQDPGEVSEQYF. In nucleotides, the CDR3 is TGTGCCAGCAGCCAAGATCCGGGGGAAGTGAGCGAGCAGTACTTC.

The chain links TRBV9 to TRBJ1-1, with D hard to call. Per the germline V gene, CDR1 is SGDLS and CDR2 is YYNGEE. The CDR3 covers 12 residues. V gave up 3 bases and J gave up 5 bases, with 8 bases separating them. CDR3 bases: TGTGCCAGCAGCGCAGTACGAACTGAAGCTTTCTTT. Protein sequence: CASSAVRTEAFF.

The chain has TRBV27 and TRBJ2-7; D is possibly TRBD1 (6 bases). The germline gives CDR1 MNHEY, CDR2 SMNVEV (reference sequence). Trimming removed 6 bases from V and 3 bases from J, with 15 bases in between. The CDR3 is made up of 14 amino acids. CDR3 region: CASSNIDRLYEQYF. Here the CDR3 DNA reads TGTGCCAGCAGCAATATTGACAGGCTCTACGAGCAGTACTTC.

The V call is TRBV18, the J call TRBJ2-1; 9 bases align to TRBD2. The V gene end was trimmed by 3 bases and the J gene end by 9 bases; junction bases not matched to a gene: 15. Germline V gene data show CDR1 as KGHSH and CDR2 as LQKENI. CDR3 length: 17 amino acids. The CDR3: CASSPTLLAGEEGEQFF. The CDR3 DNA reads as TGTGCCAGCTCACCCACTCTTTTAGCGGGAGAGGAGGGTGAGCAGTTCTTC.

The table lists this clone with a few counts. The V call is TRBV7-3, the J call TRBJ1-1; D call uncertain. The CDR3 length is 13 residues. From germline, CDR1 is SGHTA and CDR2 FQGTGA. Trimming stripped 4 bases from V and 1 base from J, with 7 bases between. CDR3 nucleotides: TGTGCCAGCAGCTATATTTCGAACACTGAAGCTTTCTTT. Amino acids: CASSYISNTEAFF.

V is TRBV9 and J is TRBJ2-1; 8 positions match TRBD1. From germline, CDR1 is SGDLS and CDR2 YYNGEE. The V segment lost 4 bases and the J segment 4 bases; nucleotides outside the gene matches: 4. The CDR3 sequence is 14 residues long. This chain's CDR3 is CASSTGQEYNEQFF. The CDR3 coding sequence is TGTGCCAGCAGCACGGGACAGGAATACAATGAGCAGTTCTTC.

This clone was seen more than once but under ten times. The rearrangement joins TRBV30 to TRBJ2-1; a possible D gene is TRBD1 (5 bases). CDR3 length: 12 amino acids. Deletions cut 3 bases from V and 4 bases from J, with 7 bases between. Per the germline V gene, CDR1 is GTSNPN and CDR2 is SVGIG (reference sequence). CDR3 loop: CAWRGPYNEQFF. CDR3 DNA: TGTGCCTGGAGGGGGCCTTACAATGAGCAGTTCTTC. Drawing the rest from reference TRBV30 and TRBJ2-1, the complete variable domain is SQTIHQWPATLVQPVGSPLSLECTVEGTSNPNLYWYRQAAGRGLQLLFYSVGIGQISSEVPQNLSASRPQDRQFILSSKKLLLSDSGFYLCAWRGPYNEQFFGPGTRLTVL.